The TCR beta chain under discussion was sequenced for a study of response to subunit inactivated influenza vaccine. Concerning this clonotype itself: Antigen: not known.

Study outcomes and limitations: The authors offered the suggestion that each seasonal influenza vaccination recruits few new T cells.

Each CDR3 protein gets one entry after TCRdb re-called the RT-PCR reads with MiXCR. The data contain some 800,000 distinct CDR3 sequences, over 20% of them singletons. Trimming took 2 bases from V and 5 from J, leaving 12 bases between them. The CDR3 loop spans 14 amino acids. The TCR originated in a man in his fifties who received an inactivated influenza vaccine. The starting material was PBMCs from blood, obtained more than 4 days after vaccination. This chain uses TRBV12-3 or TRBV12-4 with TRBJ2-5; the D is unclear. The CDR3 spells CASSLTADRETQYF. The CDR3 DNA reads TGTGCCAGCAGTTTAACGGCAGATAGGGAGACCCAGTACTTC.